The T cell receptor (beta chain) described here comes from a study of T cells after yellow fever vaccination (dated by TCRdb to the late 2010s). In terms of the full investigation: The SMART-Seq v4 Ultra Low Input RNA kit was used to prepare libraries from fractions with low cell numbers. Two healthy male donors, one aged 18 to 30 and one aged 30 to 40 years, were included in the cohort. Bulk TCR alpha and beta repertoires were sequenced longitudinally to track T-cell clones before and after primary and booster YFV17D yellow fever vaccination. Bulk PBMC replicates and cell subsets were isolated from blood drawn at multiple timepoints before and after both primary and secondary immunization. Here is what the overall study found, with its caveats: A small share of clonotypes occurred in both CD4 and CD8 compartments, likely arising from convergent recombination. Most clones expanded after primary vaccination (approximately 95% of CD4 and 70% to 90% of CD8) were re-detected after the booster, suggesting that broad memory maintenance occurred. The secondary T-cell response was weaker than the primary response but faster, peaking on day 5 instead of day 15. The study included only a couple of donors, which limits how far the findings can be generalized. FACS-sorted repertoires could contain abundant contaminating clonotypes from the bulk population, so computational filtering was required.

This clonotype was picked up a small number of times. What antigen it recognizes has not been identified. No much larger clone exists at a distance of one base, and base qualities are not known. Sequenced on an Illumina NovaSeq 6000. Synthesis of TCR cDNA relied on 5'RACE template switching, a step that introduced a universal primer site along with unique molecular identifiers. cDNA synthesis was primed from both the TCR alpha and TCR beta constant segments. Two PCR steps were used to amplify libraries, with sample barcodes and sequencing adapters being added in the second step. Sequencing of the libraries was done on either Illumina HiSeq 2500 (2x100 bp) or NovaSeq (2x150 bp). The authors processed their data as follows. Reads were demultiplexed and collapsed into UMI consensus sequences with MIGEC, and V(D)J alignment was performed with MiXCR. Using edgeR on replicate PBMC samples, clonotypes were called vaccine-responding if FDR was below 0.01 and the log2 fold change was above 5 up to day 15. Bulk clonotypes were assigned CD4 or CD8 identity according to which sequenced CD4 or CD8 repertoire held them at higher abundance. The public reads were reprocessed in TCRdb via fastp at Q25 and MiXCR, keeping in-frame beta chains. Rows with one shared CDR3 protein collapse into an entry with the most common genes and DNA. For this entry, the V and J calls and clone size follow TCRdb and not the study's own pipeline. This sample gives roughly 340,000 distinct CDR3 sequences in total; 4% of them show up just once. The ten largest clones represent about 24% of the sample.

Per the publication, the treatment or condition label means: live attenuated yellow fever vaccine strain. At every blood-draw timepoint, two biological replicates of bulk PBMCs were collected. A standard Ficoll-Paque protocol was used to isolate PBMCs from peripheral blood. TriZol was used to extract RNA from bulk PBMCs, from CD4 and CD8 fractions, and from dextramer-positive and dextramer-negative fractions. The clonotype was recovered from a man younger than 35 who received the YFV17D yellow fever vaccine. Here the sequenced sample was PBMCs, taken 5 days after the yellow fever booster vaccination.

Here is the DNA: TGTGCCAGCAGCTTAAGTTACGGGACAGAGGTTACTGAAGCTTTCTTT. Protein translation: CASSLSYGTEVTEAFF. Recombination linked TRBV7-9 to TRBJ1-1, and 7 bases in between align with TRBD1. CDR1 SEHNR and CDR2 FQNEAQ are derived from the germline V gene (reference sequence). The CDR3 contains 16 residues, cysteine and phenylalanine counted. Only the CDR3 DNA stays, 48 bases, in frame from base 1. Trimming accounts for 2 bases at V and 5 bases at J, while the number of junction bases matched to no gene is 11.